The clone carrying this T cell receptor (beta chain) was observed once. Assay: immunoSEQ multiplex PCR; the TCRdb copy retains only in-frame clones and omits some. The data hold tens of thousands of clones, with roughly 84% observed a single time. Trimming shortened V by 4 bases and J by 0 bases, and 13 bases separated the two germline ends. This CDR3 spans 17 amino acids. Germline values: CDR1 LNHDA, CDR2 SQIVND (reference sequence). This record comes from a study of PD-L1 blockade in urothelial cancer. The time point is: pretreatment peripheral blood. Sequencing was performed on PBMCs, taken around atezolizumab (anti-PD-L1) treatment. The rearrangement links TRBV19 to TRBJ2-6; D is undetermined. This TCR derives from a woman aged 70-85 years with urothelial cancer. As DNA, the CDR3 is TGTGCCAGTAGTAGATTCCACAGATCCTCTGGGGCCAACGTCCTGACTTTC. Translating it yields CASSRFHRSSGANVLTF.